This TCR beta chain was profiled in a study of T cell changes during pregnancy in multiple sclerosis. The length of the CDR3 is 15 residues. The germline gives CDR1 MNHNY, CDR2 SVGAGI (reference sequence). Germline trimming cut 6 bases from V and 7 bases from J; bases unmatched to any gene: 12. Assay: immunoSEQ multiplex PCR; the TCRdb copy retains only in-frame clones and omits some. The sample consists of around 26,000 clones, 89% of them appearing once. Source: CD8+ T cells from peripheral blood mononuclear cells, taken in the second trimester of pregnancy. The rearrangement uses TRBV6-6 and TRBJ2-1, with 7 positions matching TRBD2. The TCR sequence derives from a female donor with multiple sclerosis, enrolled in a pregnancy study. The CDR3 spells CASSISSGGWNEQFF. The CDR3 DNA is TGTGCCAGCAGCATATCTAGCGGAGGGTGGAATGAGCAGTTCTTC.